The rows below give T cell receptor beta chains drawn from one sample of a study of T cell responses to AZD1222 COVID-19 vaccine. The protocol was immunoSEQ multiplex PCR, while the TCRdb copy is restricted to in-frame clones and leaves out a portion. The sample consists of fewer than 150,000 clones, roughly 91% of them appearing once. The sequences come from peripheral blood, collected 28 days after the second AZD1222 dose. The source of these receptors is an adult who received the AZD1222 COVID-19 vaccine. Both conserved end residues are part of each CDR3. D genes are given only for firm matches. Only part of the rows carry a size: once, few, many, or a class if the clone is expanded.

D gene: TRBD1; CDR3 length: 15; V gene: TRBV7-9; clone size: NA; J gene: TRBJ1-6; CDR3 DNA: TGTGCCAGCAGCTCCGGGACAGGGGGCAGCTCACCCCTCCACTTT; CDR3 protein: CASSSGTGGSSPLHF
D gene: NA; CDR3 length: 18; V gene: TRBV19; clone size: NA; J gene: TRBJ1-2; CDR3 DNA: TGTGCCAGCACTAGGGCGTCAATACCAACCGGGCCCTACTGGGGCTACACCTTC; CDR3 protein: CASTRASIPTGPYWGYTF
D gene: NA; CDR3 length: 14; V gene: TRBV6-1; clone size: NA; J gene: TRBJ1-1; CDR3 DNA: TGTGCCAGCAGTGACCCCCCTCAGCGAGATGAAGCTTTCTTT; CDR3 protein: CASSDPPQRDEAFF
D gene: TRBD2; CDR3 length: 14; V gene: TRBV27; clone size: NA; J gene: TRBJ2-2; CDR3 DNA: TGTGCCAGCAGTAAAGCGGGAGGGGTCAGGGAGCTGTTTTTT; CDR3 protein: CASSKAGGVRELFF
D gene: TRBD2; CDR3 length: 16; V gene: TRBV13; clone size: NA; J gene: TRBJ2-2; CDR3 DNA: TGTGCCAGCAGCTCCAGGACTAGCGGGAGGCACGAGGAGCTGTTTTTT; CDR3 protein: CASSSRTSGRHEELFF
D gene: TRBD2; CDR3 length: 16; V gene: TRBV2; clone size: NA; J gene: TRBJ2-3; CDR3 DNA: TGTGCCAGCATTCCCGGACTAGCGGGAGGTGATGGTACGCAGTATTTT; CDR3 protein: CASIPGLAGGDGTQYF
D gene: NA; CDR3 length: 12; V gene: TRBV20-1; clone size: NA; J gene: TRBJ2-1; CDR3 DNA: TGCAGTGCTAGTTTCGGGTACAATGAGCAGTTCTTC; CDR3 protein: CSASFGYNEQFF
D gene: TRBD2; CDR3 length: 12; V gene: TRBV2; clone size: NA; J gene: TRBJ2-4; CDR3 DNA: TGTGCCAGCAGTGCCTCCGGGACTAGCGAGTACTTC; CDR3 protein: CASSASGTSEYF
D gene: NA; CDR3 length: 15; V gene: TRBV27; clone size: NA; J gene: TRBJ2-2; CDR3 DNA: TGTGCCAGCAGTTTCGGCAGGATAAACACCGGGGAGCTGTTTTTT; CDR3 protein: CASSFGRINTGELFF
D gene: NA; CDR3 length: 13; V gene: TRBV7-8; clone size: NA; J gene: TRBJ1-1; CDR3 DNA: TGTGCCAGCAGCTTAGCGTCGGTCACTGAAGCTTTCTTT; CDR3 protein: CASSLASVTEAFF
D gene: TRBD2; CDR3 length: 16; V gene: TRBV11-2; clone size: NA; J gene: TRBJ2-5; CDR3 DNA: TGTGCCAGCAGCTCGAATTTAGGGCTAGCGGGAGAGACCCAGTACTTC; CDR3 protein: CASSSNLGLAGETQYF
D gene: NA; CDR3 length: 17; V gene: TRBV4-1; clone size: NA; J gene: TRBJ2-2; CDR3 DNA: TGCGCCAGCAGCCAAGACTCAGACACCGGTTACACCGGGGAGCTGTTTTTT; CDR3 protein: CASSQDSDTGYTGELFF
D gene: NA; CDR3 length: 12; V gene: TRBV6-2/TRBV6-3; clone size: NA; J gene: TRBJ2-2; CDR3 DNA: TGTGCCAGCAGTGCTGGGACCGGGGAGCTGTTTTTT; CDR3 protein: CASSAGTGELFF
D gene: TRBD1; CDR3 length: 17; V gene: TRBV5-8; clone size: NA; J gene: TRBJ1-5; CDR3 DNA: TGTGCCAGCAGCTTTTCCCCCCCGGGACAGAACAATCAGCCCCAGCATTTT; CDR3 protein: CASSFSPPGQNNQPQHF
D gene: TRBD1; CDR3 length: 14; V gene: TRBV9; clone size: once; J gene: TRBJ1-1; CDR3 DNA: TGTGCCAGCAGCGTAGGGACAGGAGAGAATGAAGCTTTCTTT; CDR3 protein: CASSVGTGENEAFF
D gene: NA; CDR3 length: 13; V gene: TRBV29-1; clone size: NA; J gene: TRBJ1-2; CDR3 DNA: TGCAGCGTTGACCTCCTTCTGACCTATGGCTACACCTTC; CDR3 protein: CSVDLLLTYGYTF
D gene: NA; CDR3 length: 14; V gene: TRBV7-9; clone size: NA; J gene: TRBJ1-2; CDR3 DNA: TGTGCCAGCAGCTATTCCCAGGAGCCGGGAGGCTACACCTTC; CDR3 protein: CASSYSQEPGGYTF
D gene: TRBD2; CDR3 length: 13; V gene: TRBV30; clone size: NA; J gene: TRBJ2-7; CDR3 DNA: TGTGCCTGGAGGACTAGCGGGGACTACGAGCAGTACTTC; CDR3 protein: CAWRTSGDYEQYF
D gene: NA; CDR3 length: 14; V gene: TRBV5-5; clone size: NA; J gene: TRBJ2-1; CDR3 DNA: TGTGCCAGCAGCGGGGCAGTTACCCCGAATGAGCAGTTCTTC; CDR3 protein: CASSGAVTPNEQFF
D gene: NA; CDR3 length: 15; V gene: TRBV9; clone size: NA; J gene: TRBJ1-2; CDR3 DNA: TGTGCCAGCAGCGCCGCCCCAAGTCAGAGGGGTGGCTACACCTTC; CDR3 protein: CASSAAPSQRGGYTF
D gene: NA; CDR3 length: 15; V gene: TRBV15; clone size: NA; J gene: TRBJ1-1; CDR3 DNA: TGTGCCACCAGCAGAGTCCGGACAATGAACACTGAAGCTTTCTTT; CDR3 protein: CATSRVRTMNTEAFF
D gene: NA; CDR3 length: 12; V gene: TRBV6-2/TRBV6-3; clone size: NA; J gene: TRBJ2-7; CDR3 DNA: TGTGCCAGCAGTTACTATGGTGGTGAGCAGTACTTC; CDR3 protein: CASSYYGGEQYF
D gene: NA; CDR3 length: 18; V gene: TRBV18; clone size: NA; J gene: TRBJ2-7; CDR3 DNA: TGTGCCAGCTCACCATTTCCCTCGCCGGGACGCCTTGCCTACGAGCAGTACTTC; CDR3 protein: CASSPFPSPGRLAYEQYF
D gene: NA; CDR3 length: 13; V gene: TRBV27; clone size: once; J gene: TRBJ1-2; CDR3 DNA: TGTGCCAGCAGGCGGGACATGACCTATGGCTACACCTTC; CDR3 protein: CASRRDMTYGYTF
D gene: NA; CDR3 length: 12; V gene: TRBV12-3/TRBV12-4; clone size: NA; J gene: TRBJ2-5; CDR3 DNA: TGTGCCAGCAGTTTGTGGGGCGAGACCCAGTACTTC; CDR3 protein: CASSLWGETQYF
D gene: NA; CDR3 length: 14; V gene: TRBV6-5; clone size: NA; J gene: TRBJ1-3; CDR3 DNA: TGTGCCAGCAAAAGGGGAACCTCTGGAAACACCATATATTTT; CDR3 protein: CASKRGTSGNTIYF
D gene: TRBD2; CDR3 length: 16; V gene: TRBV11-3; clone size: NA; J gene: TRBJ2-1; CDR3 DNA: TGTGCCAGCAGCAGGGGACTAGCGGGAGGGTTCGATGAGCAGTTCTTC; CDR3 protein: CASSRGLAGGFDEQFF
D gene: TRBD1; CDR3 length: 14; V gene: TRBV5-1; clone size: once; J gene: TRBJ2-5; CDR3 DNA: TGCGCCAGCAGCTTGGGACAGGGCCAAGAGACCCAGTACTTC; CDR3 protein: CASSLGQGQETQYF
D gene: NA; CDR3 length: 14; V gene: TRBV15; clone size: NA; J gene: TRBJ2-7; CDR3 DNA: TGTGCCACCAGCAGAGAACGGGGGTCCTACGAGCAGTACTTC; CDR3 protein: CATSRERGSYEQYF
D gene: TRBD1; CDR3 length: 14; V gene: TRBV5-1; clone size: NA; J gene: TRBJ1-1; CDR3 DNA: TGCGCCAGCAGCATGACAGGGATGAACACTGAAGCTTTCTTT; CDR3 protein: CASSMTGMNTEAFF
D gene: NA; CDR3 length: 16; V gene: TRBV11-2; clone size: NA; J gene: TRBJ1-3; CDR3 DNA: TGTGCCAGCAGCTTAGTCTTTTCGAGCTCTGGAAACACCATATATTTT; CDR3 protein: CASSLVFSSSGNTIYF
D gene: NA; CDR3 length: 14; V gene: TRBV19; clone size: NA; J gene: TRBJ1-3; CDR3 DNA: TGTGCCAGTGGAAGTCAGACAGGAGGAAACACCATATATTTT; CDR3 protein: CASGSQTGGNTIYF
D gene: NA; CDR3 length: 16; V gene: TRBV27; clone size: NA; J gene: TRBJ1-6; CDR3 DNA: TGTGCCAGCAGAAAAGGTTTAGCCCCTTATAATTCACCCCTCCACTTT; CDR3 protein: CASRKGLAPYNSPLHF
D gene: TRBD1; CDR3 length: 15; V gene: TRBV6-5; clone size: NA; J gene: TRBJ2-5; CDR3 DNA: TGTGCCAGCAGTAGAACCGGGACAGGGTCAGAGACCCAGTACTTC; CDR3 protein: CASSRTGTGSETQYF
D gene: NA; CDR3 length: 14; V gene: TRBV11-2; clone size: NA; J gene: TRBJ1-2; CDR3 DNA: TGTGCCAGCAGCTTAGAGGGGACTAACTATGGCTACACCTTC; CDR3 protein: CASSLEGTNYGYTF